The entry below gives a single TCR beta chain sequence along with its context. What it binds is unknown. CDR1 is SGHTA, CDR2 FQGTGA, per germline. V was cut by 5 bases and J by 10 bases, with 12 bases left in between. The CDR3 extends over 12 amino acids. This entry comes from a study of T cells after yellow fever vaccination. Study findings and constraints: Just a small share of clonotypes turned up in the CD4 compartment as well as the CD8 compartment. When the response was secondary, it was weaker but reached its peak faster, day 5 versus 15. FACS-sorted repertoires could harbor abundant contaminating bulk-population clonotypes.

Template switching with 5'RACE generated the TCR cDNA and added a universal primer site and UMIs. TCRdb itself ran the 5' RACE reads through MiXCR, one entry per CDR3 protein. The table records some 500,000 distinct CDR3 sequences, roughly 12% of them present only once. The sequencing used PBMCs, collected on the day of the yellow fever booster vaccination. The receptor was isolated from a man younger than 40 who received the YFV17D yellow fever vaccine. The chain joins TRBV7-3 to TRBJ2-1, with D maybe TRBD1 (5 bases). CDR3 in DNA: TGTGCCAGCAGCAGCTACGCAGGGGAGCAGTTCTTC. Protein sequence: CASSSYAGEQFF.